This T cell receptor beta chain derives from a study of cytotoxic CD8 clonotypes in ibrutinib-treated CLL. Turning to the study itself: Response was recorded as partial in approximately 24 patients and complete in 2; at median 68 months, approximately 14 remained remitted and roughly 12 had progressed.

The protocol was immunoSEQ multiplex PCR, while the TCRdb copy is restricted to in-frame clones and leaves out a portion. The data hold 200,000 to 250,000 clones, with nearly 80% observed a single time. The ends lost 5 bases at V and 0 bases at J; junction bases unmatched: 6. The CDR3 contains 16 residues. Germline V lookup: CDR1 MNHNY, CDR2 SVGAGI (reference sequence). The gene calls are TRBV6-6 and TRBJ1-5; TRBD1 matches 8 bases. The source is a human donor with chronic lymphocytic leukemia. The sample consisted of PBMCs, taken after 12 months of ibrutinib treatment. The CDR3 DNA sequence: TGTGCCAGCAGTGCCGGACAGGGCCATAGCAATCAGCCCCAGCATTTT. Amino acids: CASSAGQGHSNQPQHF.